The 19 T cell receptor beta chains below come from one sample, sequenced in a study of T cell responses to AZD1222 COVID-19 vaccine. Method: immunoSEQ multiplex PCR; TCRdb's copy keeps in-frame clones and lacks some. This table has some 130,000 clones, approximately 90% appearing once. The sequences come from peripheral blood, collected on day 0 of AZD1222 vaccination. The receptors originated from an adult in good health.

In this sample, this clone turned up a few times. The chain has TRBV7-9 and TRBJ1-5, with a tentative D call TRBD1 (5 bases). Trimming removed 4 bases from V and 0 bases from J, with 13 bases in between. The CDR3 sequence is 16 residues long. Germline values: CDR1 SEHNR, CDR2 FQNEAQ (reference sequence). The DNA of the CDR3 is TGTGCCAGCAGCTCGTGGGCGGGGACTAGCAATCAGCCCCAGCATTTT. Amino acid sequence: CASSSWAGTSNQPQHF.

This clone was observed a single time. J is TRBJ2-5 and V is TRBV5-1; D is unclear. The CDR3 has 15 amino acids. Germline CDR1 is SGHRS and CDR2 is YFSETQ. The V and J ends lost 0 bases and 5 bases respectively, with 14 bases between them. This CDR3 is CASSLAAGDGETQYF. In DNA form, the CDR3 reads TGCGCCAGCAGCTTGGCCGCTGGGGATGGCGAGACCCAGTACTTC.

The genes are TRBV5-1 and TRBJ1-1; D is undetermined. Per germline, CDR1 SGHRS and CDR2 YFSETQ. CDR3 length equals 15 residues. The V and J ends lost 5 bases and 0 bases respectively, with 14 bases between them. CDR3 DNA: TGCGCCAGCAGTACAGACTGGGTAGTGAACACTGAAGCTTTCTTT. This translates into CASSTDWVVNTEAFF.

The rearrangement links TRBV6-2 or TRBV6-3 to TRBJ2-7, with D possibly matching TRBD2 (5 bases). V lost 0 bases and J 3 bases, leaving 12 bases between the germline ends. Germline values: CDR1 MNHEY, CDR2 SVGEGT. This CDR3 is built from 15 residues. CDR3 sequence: CASSYSKQLGYEQYF. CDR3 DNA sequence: TGTGCCAGCAGTTACTCGAAACAACTAGGCTACGAGCAGTACTTC.

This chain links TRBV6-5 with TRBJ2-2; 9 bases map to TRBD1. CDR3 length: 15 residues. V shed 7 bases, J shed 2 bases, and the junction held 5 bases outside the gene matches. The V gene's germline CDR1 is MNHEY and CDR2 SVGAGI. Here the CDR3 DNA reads TGTGCCAGCATACAGGGGGCGCGAAACACCGGGGAGCTGTTTTTT. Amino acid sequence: CASIQGARNTGELFF.

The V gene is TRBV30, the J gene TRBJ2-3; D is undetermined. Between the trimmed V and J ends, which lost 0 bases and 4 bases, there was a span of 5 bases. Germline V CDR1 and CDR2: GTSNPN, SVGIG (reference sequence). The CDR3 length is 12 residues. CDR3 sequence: CAWSVSSDTQYF. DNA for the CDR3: TGTGCCTGGAGTGTCAGTTCAGATACGCAGTATTTT.

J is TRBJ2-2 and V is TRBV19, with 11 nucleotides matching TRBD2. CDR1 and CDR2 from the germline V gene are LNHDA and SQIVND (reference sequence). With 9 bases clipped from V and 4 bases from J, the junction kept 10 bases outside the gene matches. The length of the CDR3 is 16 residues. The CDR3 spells CASSFLAGGATGELFF. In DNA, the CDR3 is TGTGCCAGCAGTTTTTTAGCGGGAGGGGCCACCGGGGAGCTGTTTTTT.

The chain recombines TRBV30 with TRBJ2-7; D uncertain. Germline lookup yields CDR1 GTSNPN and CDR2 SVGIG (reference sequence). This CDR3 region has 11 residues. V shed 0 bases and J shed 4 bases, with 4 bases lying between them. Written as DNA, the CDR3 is TGTGCCTGGAGTGTTGAGTACGAGCAGTACTTC. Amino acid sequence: CAWSVEYEQYF. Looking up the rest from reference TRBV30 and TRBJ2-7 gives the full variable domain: SQTIHQWPATLVQPVGSPLSLECTVEGTSNPNLYWYRQAAGRGLQLLFYSVGIGQISSEVPQNLSASRPQDRQFILSSKKLLLSDSGFYLCAWSVEYEQYFGPGTRLTVT.

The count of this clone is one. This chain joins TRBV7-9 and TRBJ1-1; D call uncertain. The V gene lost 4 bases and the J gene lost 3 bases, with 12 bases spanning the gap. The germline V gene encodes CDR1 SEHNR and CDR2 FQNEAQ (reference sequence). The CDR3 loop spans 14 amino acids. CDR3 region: CASSSGPGDTEAFF. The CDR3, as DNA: TGTGCCAGCAGCTCCGGACCGGGTGACACTGAAGCTTTCTTT.

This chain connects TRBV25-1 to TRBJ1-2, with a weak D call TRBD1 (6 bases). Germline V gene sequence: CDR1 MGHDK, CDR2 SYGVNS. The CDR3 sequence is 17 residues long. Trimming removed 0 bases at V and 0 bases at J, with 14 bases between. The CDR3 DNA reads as TGTGCCAGCAGTGAATACGGGGGGCTAACCCCTAACTATGGCTACACCTTC. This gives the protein CASSEYGGLTPNYGYTF.

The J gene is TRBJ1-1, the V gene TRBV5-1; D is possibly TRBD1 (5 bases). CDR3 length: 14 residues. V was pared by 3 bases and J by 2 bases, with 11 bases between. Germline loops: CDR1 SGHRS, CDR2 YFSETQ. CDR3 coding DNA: TGCGCCAGCAGCTCACCGGACACTAACACTGAAGCTTTCTTT. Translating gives CASSSPDTNTEAFF.

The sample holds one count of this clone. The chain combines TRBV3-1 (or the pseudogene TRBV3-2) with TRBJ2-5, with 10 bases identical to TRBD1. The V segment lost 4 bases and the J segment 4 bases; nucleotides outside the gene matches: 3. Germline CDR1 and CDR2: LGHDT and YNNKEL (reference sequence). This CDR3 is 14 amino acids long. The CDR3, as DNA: TGTGCCAGCAGCCTCGGACAGGGGGGAGAGACCCAGTACTTC. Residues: CASSLGQGGETQYF.

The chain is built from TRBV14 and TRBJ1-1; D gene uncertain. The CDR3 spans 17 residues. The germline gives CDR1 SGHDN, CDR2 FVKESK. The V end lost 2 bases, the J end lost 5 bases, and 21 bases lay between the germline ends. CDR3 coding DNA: TGTGCCAGCAGCCAAATGGTGACGGCCCGGCGAGGGACTGAAGCTTTCTTT. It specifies CASSQMVTARRGTEAFF.

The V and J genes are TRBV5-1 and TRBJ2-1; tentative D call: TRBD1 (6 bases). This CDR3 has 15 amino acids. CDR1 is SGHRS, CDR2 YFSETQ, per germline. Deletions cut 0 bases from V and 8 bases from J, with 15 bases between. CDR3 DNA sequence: TGCGCCAGCAGCTTGGCCGGCACAGGGTGGGATGAGCAGTTCTTC. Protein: CASSLAGTGWDEQFF.

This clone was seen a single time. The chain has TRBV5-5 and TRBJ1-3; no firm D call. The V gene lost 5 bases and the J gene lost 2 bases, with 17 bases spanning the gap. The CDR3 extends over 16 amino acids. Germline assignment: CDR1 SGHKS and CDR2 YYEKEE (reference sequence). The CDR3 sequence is CASRRADPDPGNTIYF. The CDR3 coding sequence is TGTGCCAGCAGGCGGGCCGACCCCGACCCTGGAAACACCATATATTTT.

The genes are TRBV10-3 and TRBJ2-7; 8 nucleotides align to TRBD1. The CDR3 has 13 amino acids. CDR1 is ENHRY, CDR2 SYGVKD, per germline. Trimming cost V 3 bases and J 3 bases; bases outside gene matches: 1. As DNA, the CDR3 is TGTGCCATCAGTGAACAGGGGGGCTACGAGCAGTACTTC. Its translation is CAISEQGGYEQYF.

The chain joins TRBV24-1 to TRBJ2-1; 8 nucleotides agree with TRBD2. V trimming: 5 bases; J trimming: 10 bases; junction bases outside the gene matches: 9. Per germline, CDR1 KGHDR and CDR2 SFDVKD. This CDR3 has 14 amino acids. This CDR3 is CATSVPGGGQEQFF. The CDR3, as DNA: TGTGCCACCAGTGTACCGGGGGGGGGTCAGGAGCAGTTCTTC.

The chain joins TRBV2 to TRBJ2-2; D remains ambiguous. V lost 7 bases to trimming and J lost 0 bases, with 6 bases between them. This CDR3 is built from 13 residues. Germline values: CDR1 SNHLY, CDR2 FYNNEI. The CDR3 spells CASNTANTGELFF. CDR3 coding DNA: TGTGCCAGCAATACGGCGAACACCGGGGAGCTGTTTTTT.

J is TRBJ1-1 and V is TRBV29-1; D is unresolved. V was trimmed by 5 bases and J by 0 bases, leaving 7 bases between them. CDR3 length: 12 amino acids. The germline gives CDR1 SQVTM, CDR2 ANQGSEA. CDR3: CSVFGLNTEAFF. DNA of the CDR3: TGCAGCGTTTTCGGGCTGAACACTGAAGCTTTCTTT.